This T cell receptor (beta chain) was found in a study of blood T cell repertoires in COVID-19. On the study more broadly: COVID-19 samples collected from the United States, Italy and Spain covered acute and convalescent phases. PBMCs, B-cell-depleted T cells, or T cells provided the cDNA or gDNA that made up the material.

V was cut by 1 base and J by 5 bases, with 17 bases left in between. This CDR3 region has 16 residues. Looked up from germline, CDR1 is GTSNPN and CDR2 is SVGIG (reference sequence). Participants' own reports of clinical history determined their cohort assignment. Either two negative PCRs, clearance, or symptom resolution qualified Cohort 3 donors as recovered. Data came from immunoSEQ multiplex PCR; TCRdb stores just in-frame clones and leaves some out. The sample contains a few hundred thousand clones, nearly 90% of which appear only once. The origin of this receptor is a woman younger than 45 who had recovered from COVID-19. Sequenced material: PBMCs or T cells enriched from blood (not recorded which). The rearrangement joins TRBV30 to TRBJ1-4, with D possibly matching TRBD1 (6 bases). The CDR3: CAWSDRDTPSNEKLFF. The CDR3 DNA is TGTGCCTGGAGTGATCGGGACACCCCCTCGAATGAAAAACTGTTTTTT.